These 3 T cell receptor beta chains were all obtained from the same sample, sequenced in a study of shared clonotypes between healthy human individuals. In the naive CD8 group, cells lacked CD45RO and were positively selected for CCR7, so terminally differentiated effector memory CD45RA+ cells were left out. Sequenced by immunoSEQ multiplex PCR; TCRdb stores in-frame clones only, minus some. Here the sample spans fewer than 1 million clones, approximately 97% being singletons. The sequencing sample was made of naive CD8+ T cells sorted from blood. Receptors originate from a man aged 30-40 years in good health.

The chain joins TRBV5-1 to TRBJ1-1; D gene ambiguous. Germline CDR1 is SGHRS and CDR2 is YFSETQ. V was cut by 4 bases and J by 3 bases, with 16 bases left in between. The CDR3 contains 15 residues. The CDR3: CASSPSSPADTEAFF. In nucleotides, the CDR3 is TGCGCCAGCAGCCCTTCATCACCCGCCGACACTGAAGCTTTCTTT.

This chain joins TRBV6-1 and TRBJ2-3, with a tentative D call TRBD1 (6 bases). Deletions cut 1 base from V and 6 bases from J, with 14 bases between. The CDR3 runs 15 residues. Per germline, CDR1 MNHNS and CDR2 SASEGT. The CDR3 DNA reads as TGTGCCAGCAGTGAAGTCCAGGGGTTTGCGGATACGCAGTATTTT. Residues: CASSEVQGFADTQYF.

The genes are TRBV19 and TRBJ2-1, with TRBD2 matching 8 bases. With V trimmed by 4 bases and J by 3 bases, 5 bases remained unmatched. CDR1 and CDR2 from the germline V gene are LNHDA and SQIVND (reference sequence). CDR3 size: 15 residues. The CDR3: CASSTTSGRYNEQFF. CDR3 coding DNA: TGTGCCAGTAGTACTACTAGCGGCCGCTACAATGAGCAGTTCTTC.